The clone carrying this T cell receptor beta chain appeared a few times. Trimming left V 0 bases short and J 11 bases short, with 13 bases between. This CDR3 has 12 residues. Germline V CDR1 and CDR2: SQVTM, ANQGSEA. A single record per CDR3 protein comes from TCRdb applying MiXCR to the RT-PCR reads. In the table there are around 700,000 distinct CDR3 sequences, 14% of which are singletons. Sequenced sample: memory CD4+ T cells from blood. The origin of this receptor is a female donor in good health, serving as a healthy control. The chain couples TRBV29-1 to TRBJ1-1, with D maybe TRBD1 (5 bases). CDR3 amino acids: CSVEEGGDVAFF. CDR3 coding DNA: TGCAGCGTTGAAGAGGGGGGAGATGTTGCTTTCTTT.